Following are 5 T cell receptor beta chains from one sample sequenced in a study of blood T cell repertoires in COVID-19. TCRdb keeps only in-frame clones here, not all; method: immunoSEQ multiplex PCR. The table records 200,000 to 250,000 clones, roughly 84% of them present only once. The sequencing sample was made of peripheral blood. The receptors derive from a human donor in a cohort sampled during active COVID-19.

V gene TRBV28 combines with J gene TRBJ2-1, with 7 nucleotides matching TRBD1. CDR1 and CDR2 from the germline V gene are MDHEN and SYDVKM. The CDR3 is 15 amino acids. With 3 bases clipped from V and 7 bases from J, the junction kept 9 bases outside the gene matches. In nucleotides, the CDR3 is TGTGCCAGCAGTTTTTACAGGGGCCAGCGAAATGAGCAGTTCTTC. It translates to CASSFYRGQRNEQFF.

The chain has TRBV6-5 and TRBJ2-7, with TRBD2 identical over 7 bases. The trim removed 10 bases at V and 1 base at J, leaving 13 bases unmatched. The germline V gene has CDR1 MNHEY and CDR2 SVGAGI. The CDR3 runs to 15 residues. The DNA for the CDR3 is TGTGCCACCGCCCAAGCGGGATATAGGTCCTACGAGCAGTACTTC. It codes for CATAQAGYRSYEQYF.

The genes are TRBV5-5 and TRBJ2-7; a weak D match, TRBD1 (6 bases). CDR3 length: 14 amino acids. CDR1 and CDR2 from the germline V gene are SGHKS and YYEKEE (reference sequence). V shed 0 bases and J shed 2 bases, with 9 bases lying between them. CDR3 sequence (DNA): TGTGCCAGCAGCTTGGGGGACACAGCCTACGAGCAGTACTTC. This codes for CASSLGDTAYEQYF.

This CDR3 is CASSLGQMYQETQYF. DNA of the CDR3: TGCGCCAGCAGCTTGGGACAAATGTACCAAGAGACCCAGTACTTC. The chain has TRBV5-1 and TRBJ2-5; D unclear. Germline CDR1 is SGHRS and CDR2 is YFSETQ. This CDR3 has 15 amino acids. V lost 0 bases, J lost 0 bases, and 9 bases lay in between. Using reference TRBV5-1 and TRBJ2-5 for the parts outside the CDR3, the full variable domain is KAGVTQTPRYLIKTRGQQVTLSCSPISGHRSVSWYQQTPGQGLQFLFEYFSETQRNKGNFPGRFSGRQFSNSRSEMNVSTLELGDSALYLCASSLGQMYQETQYFGPGTRLLVL.

The rearrangement uses TRBV28 and TRBJ1-1; 10 bases are a match to TRBD1. The V gene's germline CDR1 is MDHEN and CDR2 SYDVKM. This CDR3 is 13 amino acids long. Unmatched junction bases numbered 7, after V lost 6 bases and J lost 9 bases. CDR3 bases: TGTGCCAGCAGCCCCGACAGGGGGCGCAAAGCTTTCTTT. It specifies CASSPDRGRKAFF.